This TCR beta chain was observed in a study of T cell repertoires in cytomegalovirus infection. In TCRdb, the reads were re-called with MiXCR into one record per CDR3 protein. The sample has about 350,000 distinct CDR3 sequences, roughly 36% seen once; the top ten hold roughly 13%. Of note for this clonotype: The antigen remains unidentified.

The CDR3 runs to 13 residues. The ends were cut back, 3 bases at V and 4 bases at J, with 12 bases in the middle. Germline CDR1 DFQATT, CDR2 SNEGSKA (reference sequence). The chain links TRBV20-1 to TRBJ1-2, with D unclear. This receptor was taken from a human donor in good health (CMV status not recorded). Some clones in this sample may be carry-over from other donors' samples. The sample was cultured PBMCs, taken from culture after CMV antigen stimulation. The CDR3 reads CSASGRSSYGYTF. The DNA of the CDR3 is TGCAGTGCTAGCGGTCGGTCAAGCTATGGCTACACCTTC.